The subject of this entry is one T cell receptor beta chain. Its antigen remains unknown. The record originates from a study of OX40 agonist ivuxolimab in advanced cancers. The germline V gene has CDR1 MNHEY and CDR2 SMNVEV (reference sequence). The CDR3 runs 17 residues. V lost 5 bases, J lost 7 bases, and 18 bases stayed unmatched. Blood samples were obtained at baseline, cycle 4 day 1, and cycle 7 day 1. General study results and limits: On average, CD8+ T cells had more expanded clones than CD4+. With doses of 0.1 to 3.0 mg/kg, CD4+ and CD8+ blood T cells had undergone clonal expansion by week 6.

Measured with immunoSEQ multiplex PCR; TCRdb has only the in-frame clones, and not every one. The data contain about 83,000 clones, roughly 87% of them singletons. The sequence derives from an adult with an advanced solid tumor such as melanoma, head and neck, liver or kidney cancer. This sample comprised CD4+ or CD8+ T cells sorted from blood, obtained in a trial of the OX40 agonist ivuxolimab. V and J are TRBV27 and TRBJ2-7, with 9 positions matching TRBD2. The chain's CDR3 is CASSPGGSGGSTLEQYF. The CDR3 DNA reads TGTGCCAGCAGTCCCGGAGGTAGCGGGGGCTCTACGTTAGAGCAGTACTTC.